These 32 T cell receptor beta chains originate from one sample sequenced in a study of cytomegalovirus exposure and HLA in healthy donors. Amplification used 60 Vbeta primers and 13 Jbeta primers. Generated by immunoSEQ multiplex PCR, the TCRdb table keeps only in-frame clones and is missing some. Its listing shows approximately 70,000 clones. Sequenced input: PBMCs. All receptors derive from a woman in her forties in good health and CMV-seropositive.

The rearrangement joins TRBV4-1 to TRBJ1-2, with D maybe TRBD1 (5 bases). The germline V gene has CDR1 MGHRA and CDR2 YSYEKL. The CDR3 is 14 residues long. Between the trimmed V and J ends, which lost 3 bases and 4 bases, there was a span of 12 bases. CDR3 nucleotides: TGCGCCAGCAGCCAGGGGCCCCTAGGCTATGGCTACACCTTC. Protein product: CASSQGPLGYGYTF.

The chain joins TRBV6-6 to TRBJ2-5; possibly TRBD2 for D (6 bases). Per germline, CDR1 MNHNY and CDR2 SVGAGI (reference sequence). V was cut by 6 bases and J by 4 bases, with 12 bases left in between. This CDR3 comprises 13 residues. The CDR3 nucleotides read TGTGCCAGCAGATTCGGGACTGGAGAGACCCAGTACTTC. Protein: CASRFGTGETQYF.

The chain has TRBV18 and TRBJ1-5, with D unresolved. Germline CDR1 is KGHSH and CDR2 is LQKENI. The V and J ends lost 6 bases and 3 bases respectively, with 12 bases between them. The CDR3 runs 14 residues. CDR3 loop: CASSRESVNQPQHF. DNA of the CDR3: TGTGCCAGCTCCCGAGAATCGGTCAATCAGCCCCAGCATTTT.

To note about this clone: Germline and junction disagree at one end, which may indicate a read error. V usage is TRBV5-4 and J usage is TRBJ2-1; 8 bases map to TRBD1. The CDR3 is made up of 15 amino acids. Per the germline V gene, CDR1 is SGHNT and CDR2 is YYREEE (reference sequence). DNA of the CDR3: TGTGCCAGCAGCCTCGACAGGGGCTCCCACAATGAGCAGTTCTTC. Translating gives CASSLDRGSHNEQFF.

The rearrangement uses TRBV7-6 and TRBJ2-2; 7 bases fit TRBD2. This CDR3 is built from 15 residues. V dropped 8 bases and J dropped 6; count of bases not matched to a gene: 12. Germline values: CDR1 SGHVS, CDR2 FNYEAQ. The CDR3 protein is CASLDRLAYAGELFF. DNA of the CDR3: TGTGCCAGCCTCGACCGACTAGCCTACGCCGGGGAGCTGTTTTTT. Using reference TRBV7-6 and TRBJ2-2 for the parts outside the CDR3, the full variable domain is GAGVSQSPRYKVTKRGQDVALRCDPISGHVSLYWYRQALGQGPEFLTYFNYEAQQDKSGLPNDRFSAERPEGSISTLTIQRTEQRDSAMYRCASLDRLAYAGELFFGEGSRLTVL.

V gene TRBV6-1 combines with J gene TRBJ1-3; no firm D call. The CDR3 loop spans 14 amino acids. V was pared by 4 bases and J by 2 bases, with 9 bases between. Germline V gene data show CDR1 as MNHNS and CDR2 as SASEGT. CDR3 nucleotide sequence: TGTGCCAGCAGTGCGCGGGGTCCTGGAAACACCATATATTTT. Translated: CASSARGPGNTIYF.

The chain links TRBV29-1 to TRBJ2-5; D remains ambiguous. CDR1 is SQVTM, CDR2 ANQGSEA, per germline. The length of the CDR3 is 13 residues. V was shortened by 5 bases and J by 1 base, with 11 bases between the two germline ends. The CDR3 spells CSVILRFQETQYF. DNA of the CDR3: TGCAGCGTTATCCTCAGGTTCCAAGAGACCCAGTACTTC. The full variable domain, in which reference TRBV29-1 and TRBJ2-5 provide the parts outside the CDR3, is SAVISQKPSRDICQRGTSLTIQCQVDSQVTMMFWYRQQPGQSLTLIATANQGSEATYESGFVIDKFPISRPNLTFSTLTVSNMSPEDSSIYLCSVILRFQETQYFGPGTRLLVL.

This chain links TRBV2 with TRBJ2-7, with a possible D match to TRBD1 (5 bases). The length of the CDR3 is 13 residues. V was cut by 3 bases and J by 4 bases, with 10 bases left in between. Germline V gene sequence: CDR1 SNHLY, CDR2 FYNNEI. The CDR3 loop is CASSDNRLYEQYF. DNA for the CDR3: TGTGCCAGCAGTGATAACAGGCTTTACGAGCAGTACTTC.

The chain uses TRBV6-9 and TRBJ1-5; no clear D gene. V was cut by 2 bases and J by 6 bases, with 11 bases left in between. There are 14 residues in the CDR3. Germline loops: CDR1 MNHGY, CDR2 SVAAGI. The CDR3 here is CASSYKKGSQPQHF. CDR3 nucleotides: TGTGCCAGCAGTTATAAAAAAGGGAGTCAGCCCCAGCATTTT.

In regard to this clone: The junction and the germline gene differ at one end; a read error may be behind it. The chain carries TRBV19 and TRBJ1-1; D may be TRBD1 (6 bases). The CDR3 loop spans 15 amino acids. Germline-derived CDR1 and CDR2 are LNHDA and SQIVND (reference sequence). The CDR3 sequence is CASSILSHRDTEAFF. In nucleotides, the CDR3 is TGTGCCAGTAGTATCCTCTCTCATAGGGACACTGAGGCTTTCTTT.

This CDR3 is CASSQYISGHTEAFF. CDR3 coding DNA: TGCGCCAGCAGCCAATACATTTCAGGGCACACTGAAGCTTTCTTT. The J gene is TRBJ1-1, the V gene TRBV4-1; D possibly corresponds to TRBD1 (5 bases). The germline V gene has CDR1 MGHRA and CDR2 YSYEKL. Deletions cut 2 bases from V and 3 bases from J, with 13 bases between. This CDR3 is 15 amino acids long.

This sequence joins TRBV2 and TRBJ1-1, with D possibly being TRBD1 (6 bases). The germline V and J ends were trimmed by 6 bases and 3 bases, with 14 bases remaining between them. In germline, CDR1 is SNHLY, CDR2 FYNNEI. This CDR3 has 14 amino acids. Here the CDR3 DNA reads TGTGCCAGCAGGGCCCCGGGACACTACACTGAAGCTTTCTTT. It encodes CASRAPGHYTEAFF. Using reference TRBV2 and TRBJ1-1 for the parts outside the CDR3, the full variable domain is EPEVTQTPSHQVTQMGQEVILRCVPISNHLYFYWYRQILGQKVEFLVSFYNNEISEKSEIFDDQFSVERPDGSNFTLKIRSTKLEDSAMYFCASRAPGHYTEAFFGQGTRLTVV.

This rearrangement joins TRBV6-1 to TRBJ1-5; TRBD1 aligns across 7 bases. The CDR3 has 15 amino acids. V was clipped by 3 bases and J by 6 bases; unmatched bases: 8. Germline loops: CDR1 MNHNS, CDR2 SASEGT. CDR3: CASSDPTGESQPQHF. The CDR3 DNA follows: TGTGCCAGCAGTGACCCCACAGGGGAAAGTCAGCCCCAGCATTTT.

The CDR3 DNA reads as TGTGCCAGCAGCCGCGGGACGGCGGAGCGTTCCACCTTC. Translating gives CASSRGTAERSTF. The chain is built from TRBV5-6 and TRBJ1-2, with a weak D call TRBD1 (5 bases). This CDR3 comprises 13 residues. Germline lookup yields CDR1 SGHDT and CDR2 YYEEEE. The V end was cut by 4 bases, the J end by 13 bases, with 20 bases between.

The chain has TRBV7-3 and TRBJ2-3; the D gene is possibly TRBD2 (5 bases). The CDR3 is 16 amino acids. The V gene's germline CDR1 is SGHTA and CDR2 FQGTGA. Deletions cut 2 bases from V and 7 bases from J, with 19 bases between. The CDR3 bases are TGTGCCAGCAGCTTAGAGGGCACCAGCCGCCGGAATACGCAGTATTTT. Amino acid sequence: CASSLEGTSRRNTQYF.

The CDR3 DNA follows: TGTGCCAGCTCCCGGGACAGGGAAAGCAATCAGCCCCAGCATTTT. This codes for CASSRDRESNQPQHF. V and J are TRBV2 and TRBJ1-5; 9 nucleotides agree with TRBD1. Germline values: CDR1 SNHLY, CDR2 FYNNEI. This CDR3 has 15 residues. Germline trimming cut 8 bases from V and 1 base from J; bases unmatched to any gene: 6.

The chain couples TRBV13 to TRBJ2-7; 10 nucleotides agree with TRBD1. The germline gives CDR1 PRHDT, CDR2 FYEKMQ (reference sequence). Trimming cost V 5 bases and J 2 bases; bases outside gene matches: 3. CDR3 length equals 14 residues. In DNA form, the CDR3 reads TGTGCCAGCAGCCTGGGGACAGGGGCCTACGAGCAGTACTTC. Amino acid sequence: CASSLGTGAYEQYF.

The V gene is TRBV6-6, the J gene TRBJ2-5; TRBD2 is a possible D gene (6 bases). The end of the DNA fits TRBJ2-7 better, so the J call may be wrong. The CDR3 length is 12 residues. The germline CDR1 and CDR2 sequences are MNHNY and SVGAGI (reference sequence). CDR3 residues: CATEGGIHEQYF. Written as DNA, the CDR3 is TGTGCCACCGAGGGAGGTATCCACGAGCAGTACTTC.

Points on this clone: At one of its ends the junction is not consistent with the germline gene, which may arise from a read error. This chain connects TRBV12-5 to TRBJ2-7; TRBD1 aligns across 10 bases. Germline V gene sequence: CDR1 LGHNT, CDR2 FRNRAP. The CDR3 contains 18 residues. CDR3 nucleotides: TGTGCTAGTGGTTTGGCAGACCGGGACAGGGGAATCCTTCGAGGAGGTCACTTC. Translation: CASGLADRDRGILRGGHF.

This chain connects TRBV29-1 to TRBJ2-7, with D perhaps TRBD2 (6 bases). CDR1 is SQVTM, CDR2 ANQGSEA, per germline. The CDR3 consists of 14 residues. V was clipped by 5 bases and J by 3 bases, with 17 bases between them. For the CDR3, the DNA is TGCAGCGTTTCACCGGGGGAGAGAAACTACGAGCAGTACTTC. Its translation: CSVSPGERNYEQYF.

Here the CDR3 reads CAWRQGGSHEQFF. DNA for the CDR3: TGTGCCTGGAGACAGGGAGGGTCCCATGAGCAGTTCTTC. The chain combines TRBV30 with TRBJ2-1; the D gene is possibly TRBD2 (7 bases). V was trimmed by 3 bases and J by 8 bases, leaving 14 bases between them. The CDR3 runs to 13 residues. Germline values: CDR1 GTSNPN, CDR2 SVGIG (reference sequence).

The rearrangement links TRBV7-2 to TRBJ1-5; 7 bases match TRBD1. The trim removed 1 base at V and 1 base at J, leaving 1 base unmatched. Looked up from germline, CDR1 is SGHTA and CDR2 is FQGNSA. CDR3 size: 15 residues. CDR3 residues: CASSLGQGSNQPQHF. The CDR3, as DNA: TGTGCCAGCAGCTTAGGACAGGGAAGCAATCAGCCCCAGCATTTT.

The gene calls are TRBV15 and TRBJ1-5; a possible D gene is TRBD1 (5 bases). With 0 bases removed from V and 2 bases from J, the gap between germline ends came to 8 bases. CDR1 is LNHNV and CDR2 is YYDKDF in the germline V gene (reference sequence). The CDR3 contains 15 residues. Here the CDR3 DNA reads TGTGCCACCAGCAGAGACAGGGTCGGCAATCAGCCCCAGCATTTT. Residues: CATSRDRVGNQPQHF.

The CDR3, as DNA: TGTGCCAGCAGTGAAGCCAACGAGGGATCCACAGAAGCTTTCTTT. Protein: CASSEANEGSTEAFF. V gene TRBV6-1 combines with J gene TRBJ1-1; D is uncertain. This CDR3 comprises 15 residues. Trimming took 0 bases from V and 8 from J, leaving 16 bases between them. Per the germline V gene, CDR1 is MNHNS and CDR2 is SASEGT.

Concerning this clone: Other DNA variants within this sample encode the same CDR3. The rearrangement links TRBV11-3 to TRBJ2-2; no clear D gene. Germline-derived CDR1 and CDR2 are SGHNT and YENEEA. Between the trimmed V and J ends, which lost 5 bases and 5 bases, there was a span of 3 bases. The CDR3 extends over 11 amino acids. The CDR3 region has the DNA TGTGCCAGCAGCCTGACCGGGGAGCTGTTTTTT. Its translation is CASSLTGELFF.

This chain uses TRBV6-5 with TRBJ2-1; TRBD2 matches at 8 bases. Germline CDR1 and CDR2: MNHEY and SVGAGI. This CDR3 region has 15 residues. J lost 5 bases, V lost 6 bases, and 9 bases had no gene match. CDR3 sequence reads: CASSQTRGAHNEQFF. As DNA, the CDR3 is TGTGCCAGCAGCCAGACGCGGGGGGCCCACAATGAGCAGTTCTTC.

The chain joins TRBV18 to TRBJ2-5; TRBD1 matches 7 bases. The CDR3 is made up of 15 amino acids. Germline V gene lookup returns CDR1 KGHSH and CDR2 LQKENI. V gave up 3 bases and J gave up 1 base; unmatched junction bases: 5. CDR3 DNA sequence: TGTGCCAGCTCACCGCTCGGACAGGTCCAAGAGACCCAGTACTTC. Its translation: CASSPLGQVQETQYF.

CDR3 loop: CASSWTTGDMNTEAFF. The CDR3 DNA reads as TGCGCCAGCAGCTGGACGACAGGGGATATGAACACTGAAGCTTTCTTT. The chain has TRBV5-1 and TRBJ1-1; 8 nucleotides line up with TRBD1. This CDR3 has 16 residues. CDR1 and CDR2 from the germline V gene are SGHRS and YFSETQ. V shed 3 bases and J 0 bases; nucleotides not matched to a gene: 7.

The gene calls are TRBV4-2 and TRBJ2-3, with 13 bases lining up with TRBD2. Germline-derived CDR1 and CDR2 are LGHNA and YNFKEQ. The J segment lost 6 bases and the V segment lost 0 bases, leaving 9 bases of the junction unmatched. This CDR3 comprises 18 residues. CDR3 amino acids: CASSQEVGTSGVGDTQYF. CDR3 nucleotide sequence: TGTGCCAGCAGCCAAGAGGTGGGGACTAGCGGGGTGGGGGATACGCAGTATTTT.

The rearrangement links TRBV19 to TRBJ1-2, with D unresolved. The CDR3 runs 12 residues. Per the germline V gene, CDR1 is LNHDA and CDR2 is SQIVND (reference sequence). The V end lost 10 bases, the J end lost 0 bases, and 9 bases lay between the germline ends. The CDR3 here is CAIMDSNYGYTF. The DNA of the CDR3 is TGTGCCATAATGGACTCTAACTATGGCTACACCTTC.

V gene TRBV19 combines with J gene TRBJ2-5, with D maybe TRBD1 (5 bases). CDR3 size: 17 residues. The germline gives CDR1 LNHDA, CDR2 SQIVND (reference sequence). V lost 2 bases to trimming and J lost 0 bases, with 16 bases between them. The CDR3 nucleotides read TGTGCCAGTAGTATATACTCCCTACAGGTGGACCAAGAGACCCAGTACTTC. Its protein is CASSIYSLQVDQETQYF.

V usage is TRBV6-6 and J usage is TRBJ1-5; 8 positions match TRBD1. The CDR3 sequence is 14 residues long. The V gene's germline CDR1 is MNHNY and CDR2 SVGAGI (reference sequence). V was clipped by 6 bases and J by 2 bases; unmatched bases: 3. The CDR3 DNA reads TGTGCCAGCAGGGAGGACAGGGGCAATCAGCCCCAGCATTTT. Protein product: CASREDRGNQPQHF.